This T cell receptor beta chain was identified in a study of T cell responses to AZD1222 COVID-19 vaccine. Whole-study findings and limits: Close to half of all spike-specific TCRs reportedly target regions of the variants that are unmutated. After two AZD1222 doses, spike-specific TCR breadth and depth rose versus day 0. The donor cohort was predominantly white British with a female majority, and clonal diversity may have been underestimated. Baseline serology detected seropositivity in only six AZD1222 recipients.

The CDR3 covers 14 residues. Germline loops: CDR1 KGHSH, CDR2 LQKENI. The germline V and J ends were trimmed by 2 bases and 0 bases, with 7 bases remaining between them. In regard to this clone: Its specificity is not known.

TCRdb's copy holds only in-frame clones and misses some; the assay was immunoSEQ multiplex PCR. The sample has about 140,000 clones, 93% seen once; the top ten hold less than 15%. The sequence derives from an adult who had recovered from COVID-19. The specimen comprised peripheral blood, sampled after recovery from COVID-19. This sequence joins TRBV18 and TRBJ1-1; D is undetermined. CDR3 bases: TGTGCCAGCTCACCAGGGCGTTTGAACACTGAAGCTTTCTTT. As protein: CASSPGRLNTEAFF.